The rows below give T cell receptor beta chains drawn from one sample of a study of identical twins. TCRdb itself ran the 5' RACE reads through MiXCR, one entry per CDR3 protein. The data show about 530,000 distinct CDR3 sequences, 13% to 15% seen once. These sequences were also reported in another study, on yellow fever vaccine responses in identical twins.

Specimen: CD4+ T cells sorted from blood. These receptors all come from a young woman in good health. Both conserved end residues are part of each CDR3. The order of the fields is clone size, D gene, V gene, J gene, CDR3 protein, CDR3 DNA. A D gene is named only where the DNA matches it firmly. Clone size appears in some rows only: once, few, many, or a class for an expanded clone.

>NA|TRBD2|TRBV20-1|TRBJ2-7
CSAQANGAGGSYEQYF
TGCAGTGCCCAGGCGAATGGAGCGGGAGGGTCCTACGAGCAGTACTTC
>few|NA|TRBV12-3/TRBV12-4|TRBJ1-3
CASSLLGRGGNTIYF
TGTGCCAGCAGTTTACTGGGGCGGGGTGGAAACACCATATATTTT
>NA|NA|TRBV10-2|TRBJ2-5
CASSGMQGTQYF
TGCGCCAGCAGTGGTATGCAAGGGACCCAGTACTTC
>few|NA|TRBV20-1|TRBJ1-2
CSGERQGYGYTF
TGCAGTGGAGAGAGGCAGGGCTATGGCTACACCTTC
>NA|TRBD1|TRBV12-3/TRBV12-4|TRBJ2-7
CASSRGGTGSYEQYF
TGTGCCAGCAGTAGGGGGGGGACAGGGAGTTACGAGCAGTACTTC
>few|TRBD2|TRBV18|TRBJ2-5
CASSPPRLGGAETQYF
TGTGCCAGCTCACCACCGCGTTTGGGAGGGGCAGAGACCCAGTACTTC
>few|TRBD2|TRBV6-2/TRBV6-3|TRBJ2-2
CASRSTSGRPGAGELFF
TGTGCCAGCCGATCGACTAGCGGGAGACCCGGGGCCGGGGAGCTGTTTTTT
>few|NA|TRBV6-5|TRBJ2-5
CASSSLRERRGQETQYF
TGTGCCAGCAGTTCCCTTAGGGAGAGGAGGGGCCAAGAGACCCAGTACTTC
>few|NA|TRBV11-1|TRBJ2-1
CASSLEELHEQFF
TGTGCCAGCAGCTTAGAAGAGCTCCATGAGCAGTTCTTC
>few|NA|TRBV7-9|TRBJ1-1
CASSALMVNTEAFF
TGTGCCAGCAGCGCCCTCATGGTGAACACTGAAGCTTTCTTT